The TCR beta chain described here comes from a study of blood T cell repertoires in COVID-19. Study context: Samples of COVID-19 (acute and convalescent) were obtained from the United States, Italy and Spain. T cells, B-cell-depleted T cells, or PBMCs provided the cDNA or gDNA that served as material.

How the authors handled the data: Nucleated cell counts were estimated from reference gene primer amplification. Generated by immunoSEQ multiplex PCR, the TCRdb table keeps only in-frame clones and is missing some. The V and J calls and the clone size are those of that table, but D and trimming were determined from the DNA. Of about 200,000 clones listed, around nine tenths were seen once; the top ten hold 5% to 6.5%. V was clipped by 6 bases and J by 1 base, with 13 bases between them. This CDR3 contains 15 residues. Germline V gene lookup returns CDR1 LNHDA and CDR2 SQIVND (reference sequence). Sequenced sample: peripheral blood. This clonotype originated in a man between 35 and 55 years old with active or convalescent COVID-19. The rearrangement links TRBV19 to TRBJ2-1; D gene ambiguous. The CDR3: CASSLPLRSYNEQFF. The CDR3 nucleotides read TGTGCCAGTAGCCTACCCCTTCGGTCCTACAATGAGCAGTTCTTC.